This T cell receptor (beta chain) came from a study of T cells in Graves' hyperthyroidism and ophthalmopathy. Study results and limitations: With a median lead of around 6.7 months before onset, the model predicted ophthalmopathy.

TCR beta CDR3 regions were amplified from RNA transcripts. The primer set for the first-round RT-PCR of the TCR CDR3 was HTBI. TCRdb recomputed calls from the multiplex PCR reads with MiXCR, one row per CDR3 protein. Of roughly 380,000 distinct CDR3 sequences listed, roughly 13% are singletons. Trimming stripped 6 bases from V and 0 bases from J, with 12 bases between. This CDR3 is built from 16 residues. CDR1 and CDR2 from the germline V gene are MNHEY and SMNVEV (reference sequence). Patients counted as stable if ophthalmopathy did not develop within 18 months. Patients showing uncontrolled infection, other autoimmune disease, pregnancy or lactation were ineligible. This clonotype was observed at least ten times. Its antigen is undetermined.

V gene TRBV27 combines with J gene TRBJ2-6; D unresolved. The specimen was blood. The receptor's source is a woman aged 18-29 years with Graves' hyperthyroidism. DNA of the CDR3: TGTGCCAGCAGACCCTTGGGCGGCTCTGGGGCCAACGTCCTGACTTTC. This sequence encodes CASRPLGGSGANVLTF.